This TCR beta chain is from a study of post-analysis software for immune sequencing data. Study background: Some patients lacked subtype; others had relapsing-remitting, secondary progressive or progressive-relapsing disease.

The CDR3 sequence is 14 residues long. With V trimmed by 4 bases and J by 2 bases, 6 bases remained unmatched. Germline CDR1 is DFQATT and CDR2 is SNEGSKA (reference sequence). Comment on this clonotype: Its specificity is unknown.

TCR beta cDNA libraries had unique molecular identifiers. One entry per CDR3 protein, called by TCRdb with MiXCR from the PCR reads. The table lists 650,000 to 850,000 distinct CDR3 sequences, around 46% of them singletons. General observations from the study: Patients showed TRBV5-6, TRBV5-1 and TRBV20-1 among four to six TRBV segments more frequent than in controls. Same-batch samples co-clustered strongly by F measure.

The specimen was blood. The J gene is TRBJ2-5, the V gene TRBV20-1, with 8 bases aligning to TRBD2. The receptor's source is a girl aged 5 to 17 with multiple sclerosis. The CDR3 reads CSAILSGKQETQYF. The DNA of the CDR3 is TGCAGTGCTATCCTTAGCGGGAAGCAAGAGACCCAGTACTTC.